This entry lists 6 T cell receptor beta chains sequenced from one sample in a study of T cell repertoires in cytomegalovirus infection. Via MiXCR, TCRdb re-called the reads, giving one row per CDR3 protein. The table shows about 260,000 distinct CDR3 sequences, with around 8.7% occurring only once. Sequenced sample: PBMCs. Receptors were obtained from a human donor in good health (CMV status not recorded). Some clones in this sample may be carry-over from other donors' samples.

This clonotype showed up many times. The rearrangement joins TRBV7-2 to TRBJ2-5, with 15 bases identical to TRBD2. Germline loops: CDR1 SGHTA, CDR2 FQGNSA. V was pared by 8 bases and J by 4 bases, with 5 bases of the junction left unmatched. The CDR3 covers 15 residues. This chain's CDR3 is CASRWTSGGGETQYF. The CDR3 DNA is TGTGCCAGCCGCTGGACTAGCGGGGGGGGAGAGACCCAGTACTTC.

There are many counts of this clonotype. The chain links TRBV28 to TRBJ1-5, with TRBD1 as a possible D gene (5 bases). Germline V CDR1 and CDR2: MDHEN, SYDVKM. The CDR3 is made up of 16 amino acids. The V end was cut by 8 bases, the J end by 0 bases, with 17 bases between. The DNA for the CDR3 is TGTGCCAGCGCTTTAGGCAGGGTACATAGCAATCAGCCCCAGCATTTT. The encoded protein is CASALGRVHSNQPQHF.

In its sample, this clonotype was seen many times. The chain recombines TRBV11-2 with TRBJ2-1; 8 bases are shared with TRBD2. Germline V gene lookup returns CDR1 SGHAT and CDR2 FQNNGV. There are 14 residues in the CDR3. With 3 bases clipped from V and 8 bases from J, the junction kept 6 bases outside the gene matches. This chain's CDR3 is CASSFWGRGDEQFF. The CDR3 DNA reads as TGTGCCAGCAGCTTTTGGGGGCGGGGGGATGAGCAGTTCTTC. Complete variable domain (other parts from reference TRBV11-2 and TRBJ2-1): EAGVAQSPRYKIIEKRQSVAFWCNPISGHATLYWYQQILGQGPKLLIQFQNNGVVDDSQLPKDRFSAERLKGVDSTLKIQPAKLEDSAVYLCASSFWGRGDEQFFGPGTRLTVL.

This clonotype was seen many times. The chain has TRBV12-3 or TRBV12-4 and TRBJ1-2; TRBD1 might be the D (5 bases). The CDR3 is 17 amino acids. The V gene lost 5 bases and the J gene lost 4 bases, with 23 bases spanning the gap. The CDR3 loop reads CASSPDRIQGRGYGYTF. The CDR3 nucleotides read TGTGCCAGCAGTCCCGACCGCATCCAGGGTCGAGGCTATGGCTACACCTTC.

This clonotype was detected many times. The CDR3 is CASSLATGQANEQFF. The CDR3 DNA sequence: TGTGCCAGCAGCTTAGCCACGGGACAGGCGAATGAGCAGTTCTTC. The V and J genes are TRBV11-2 and TRBJ2-1, with TRBD1 matching 8 bases. The junction had 6 bases not matched to a gene; V was cut back by 1 base and J by 7 bases. In germline, CDR1 is SGHAT, CDR2 FQNNGV. This CDR3 region has 15 residues.

This chain uses TRBV7-8 with TRBJ2-7, with D possibly being TRBD2 (5 bases). The CDR3 length is 16 residues. The germline V gene encodes CDR1 SGHVS and CDR2 FQNEAQ. V lost 5 bases, J lost 3 bases, and 20 bases lay in between. The CDR3 is CASSHRHDARVYEQYF. The CDR3 DNA sequence: TGTGCCAGCAGCCACCGACACGACGCGCGGGTCTACGAGCAGTACTTC.